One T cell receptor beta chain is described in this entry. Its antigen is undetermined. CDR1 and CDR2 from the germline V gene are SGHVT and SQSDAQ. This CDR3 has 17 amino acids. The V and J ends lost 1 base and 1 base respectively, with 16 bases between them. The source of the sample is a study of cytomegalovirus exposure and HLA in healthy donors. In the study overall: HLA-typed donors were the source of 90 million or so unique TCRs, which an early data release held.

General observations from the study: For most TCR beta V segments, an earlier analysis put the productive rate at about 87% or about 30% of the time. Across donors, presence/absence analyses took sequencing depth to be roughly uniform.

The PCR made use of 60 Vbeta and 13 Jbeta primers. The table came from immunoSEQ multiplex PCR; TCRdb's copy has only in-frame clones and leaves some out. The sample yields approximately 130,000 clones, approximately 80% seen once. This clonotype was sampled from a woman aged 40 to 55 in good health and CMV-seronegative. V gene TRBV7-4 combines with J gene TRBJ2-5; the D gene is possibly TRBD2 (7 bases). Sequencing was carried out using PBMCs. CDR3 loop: CASSLEGGRQFQETQYF. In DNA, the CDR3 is TGTGCCAGCAGCTTAGAGGGGGGGCGGCAATTCCAAGAGACCCAGTACTTC.